This TCR beta chain derives from a study of blood T cell repertoires in COVID-19. Study-level information: The samples span acute and convalescent COVID-19 from the United States, Italy and Spain.

Sequencing was performed with immunoSEQ multiplex PCR; in TCRdb, only in-frame clones are kept and a portion is missing. The data show about 390,000 clones, roughly 86% seen once. The V end lost 2 bases, the J end lost 8 bases, and 19 bases lay between the germline ends. CDR1 and CDR2 from the germline V gene are MNHEY and SVGAGI. The CDR3 covers 16 residues. The TCR originated in a woman aged 55-69 years with COVID-19, enrolled during active disease. The chain is built from TRBV6-5 and TRBJ2-1; tentatively, D is TRBD1 (5 bases). What was sequenced was peripheral blood. CDR3 nucleotides: TGTGCCAGCAGTTACCAGGGCTCCTCAGCTGGGCATGAGCAGTTCTTC. It encodes CASSYQGSSAGHEQFF.